By frequency, the clone carrying this T cell receptor (beta chain) is medium-sized. This entry is derived from a study of CD8 T cells in cerebrospinal fluid in Alzheimer's disease. About the study: Plate-based nested PCR sequencing and droplet-based sequencing measured CSF T cell clonal expansion.

The CDR3 has 13 residues. Per germline, CDR1 MGHRA and CDR2 YSYEKL. After re-calling the 10x single-cell sequencing reads, TCRdb lists one entry per CDR3 protein, DNA absent. Reported are about 480 distinct CDR3 sequences; the ten largest clones contain approximately 42%. Biomarkers including neurofilament, amyloid-beta and tau confirmed neurodegeneration in the patients. Live CSF cells were sorted with a live/dead marker for droplet-based sequencing. V and J are TRBV4-1 and TRBJ2-1. This receptor was identified in a human donor with Parkinson's disease. The sample comprised cerebrospinal fluid. The CDR3 protein is CASSQEGTNEQFF.